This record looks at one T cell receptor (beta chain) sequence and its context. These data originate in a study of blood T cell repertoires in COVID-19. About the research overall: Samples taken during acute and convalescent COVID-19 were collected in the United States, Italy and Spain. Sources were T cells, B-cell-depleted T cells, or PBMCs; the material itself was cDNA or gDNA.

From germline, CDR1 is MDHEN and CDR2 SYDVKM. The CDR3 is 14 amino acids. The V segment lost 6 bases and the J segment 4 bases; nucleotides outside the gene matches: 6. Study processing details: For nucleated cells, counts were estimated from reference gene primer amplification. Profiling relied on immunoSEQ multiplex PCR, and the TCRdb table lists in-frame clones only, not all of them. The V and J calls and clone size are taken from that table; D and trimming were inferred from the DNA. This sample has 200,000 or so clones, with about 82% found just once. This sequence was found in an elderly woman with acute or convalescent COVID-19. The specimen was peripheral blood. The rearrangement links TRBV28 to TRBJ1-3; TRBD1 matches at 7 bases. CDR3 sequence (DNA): TGTGCCAGCAGACCACAGGGGAGGGGAAACACCATATATTTT. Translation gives CASRPQGRGNTIYF.